Shown below are 27 T cell receptor beta chains from a single sample sequenced in a study of cytotoxic CD8 clonotypes in ibrutinib-treated CLL. Sequencing was performed with immunoSEQ multiplex PCR; in TCRdb, only in-frame clones are kept and a portion is missing. The table lists 130,000 or so clones, around three quarters of them singletons, with more than 10% in the top ten. The starting material was PBMCs, obtained after 12 months of ibrutinib treatment. The receptors come from a human donor with chronic lymphocytic leukemia.

This clone was counted only a few times. V is TRBV7-9 and J is TRBJ2-7, with D perhaps being TRBD1 or TRBD2 (5 bases each). There are 14 residues in the CDR3. CDR1 is SEHNR and CDR2 is FQNEAQ in the germline V gene (reference sequence). The V gene lost 4 bases and the J gene lost 6 bases, with 16 bases spanning the gap. CDR3 protein: CASSSHGGAVEQYF. The CDR3 nucleotides are TGTGCCAGCAGCTCCCATGGGGGAGCGGTCGAGCAGTACTTC.

V and J are TRBV30 and TRBJ2-7, with D uncertain. The CDR3 is 13 amino acids. Trimming left V 2 bases short and J 0 bases short, with 8 bases between. CDR1 is GTSNPN, CDR2 SVGIG, per germline (reference sequence). The CDR3 DNA sequence: TGTGCCTGGAGTAGTAGTTTCTCCTACGAGCAGTACTTC. Its protein is CAWSSSFSYEQYF.

This rearrangement joins TRBV30 to TRBJ2-1; D uncertain. Looked up from germline, CDR1 is GTSNPN and CDR2 is SVGIG (reference sequence). The V end lost 0 bases, the J end lost 4 bases, and 1 base lay between the germline ends. The CDR3 spans 11 residues. The CDR3 DNA follows: TGTGCCTGGAGTGTATACAATGAGCAGTTCTTC. Translation: CAWSVYNEQFF.

The chain carries TRBV6-1 and TRBJ2-7; D gene uncertain. Germline V gives CDR1 MNHNS, CDR2 SASEGT. The V gene lost 1 base and the J gene lost 2 bases, with 12 bases spanning the gap. CDR3 length: 15 residues. The CDR3 sequence: CASSEVATNTYEQYF. The CDR3 DNA follows: TGTGCCAGCAGTGAAGTTGCTACAAATACCTACGAGCAGTACTTC.

This clone was seen more than once but under ten times. The rearrangement uses TRBV6-6 and TRBJ2-7, with 8 bases identical to TRBD2. Per germline, CDR1 MNHNY and CDR2 SVGAGI (reference sequence). The junction had 7 bases not matched to a gene; V was cut back by 6 bases and J by 3 bases. This CDR3 has 14 amino acids. The CDR3 region is CASRREAKGYEQYF. The CDR3 DNA reads as TGTGCCAGCAGGCGGGAGGCTAAGGGCTACGAGCAGTACTTC.

V and J are TRBV4-1 and TRBJ2-7, with D possibly being TRBD1 or TRBD2 (5 bases each). V was clipped by 10 bases and J by 2 bases, with 9 bases between them. CDR3 length: 11 amino acids. From germline, CDR1 is MGHRA and CDR2 YSYEKL. The CDR3 is CATGTPYEQYF. DNA of the CDR3: TGCGCCACTGGGACCCCCTACGAGCAGTACTTC.

The CDR3 is CASSLAGGISEQYF. The CDR3 nucleotides read TGTGCCAGCAGTCTAGCGGGAGGGATCTCCGAGCAGTACTTC. The chain recombines TRBV7-2 with TRBJ2-7; 12 bases match TRBD2. The CDR3 totals 14 residues. The V gene end was trimmed by 6 bases and the J gene end by 6 bases; junction bases not matched to a gene: 6. In germline, CDR1 is SGHTA, CDR2 FQGNSA.

This clone was counted a few times. This rearrangement joins TRBV2 to TRBJ2-1; 11 bases are a match to TRBD2. The CDR3 covers 14 residues. Germline CDR1 SNHLY, CDR2 FYNNEI. The V and J ends lost 9 bases and 4 bases, in that order; junction bases with no gene match: 5. The CDR3, as DNA: TGTGCCAGTACACGACTAGCGGGGTACAATGAGCAGTTCTTC. It encodes CASTRLAGYNEQFF.

The chain is built from TRBV28 and TRBJ2-3, with TRBD2 matching over 10 bases. There are 18 residues in the CDR3. CDR1 and CDR2 from the germline V gene are MDHEN and SYDVKM. With V trimmed by 4 bases and J by 0 bases, 10 bases remained unmatched. CDR3 residues: CASSSTTSGDNSTDTQYF. The CDR3 DNA sequence: TGTGCCAGCAGTTCCACCACTAGCGGGGATAACAGCACAGATACGCAGTATTTT.

This sequence joins TRBV19 and TRBJ2-3; possible D gene TRBD2, 5 bases. CDR1 is LNHDA and CDR2 is SQIVND in the germline V gene (reference sequence). V was trimmed by 3 bases and J by 5 bases, leaving 15 bases between them. The CDR3 has 15 residues. The CDR3 DNA follows: TGTGCCAGTAGTATCGAGGGCAGGCCTTTAGATACGCAGTATTTT. Amino acid sequence: CASSIEGRPLDTQYF.

The genes are TRBV7-7 and TRBJ2-3; 8 bases map to TRBD2. V lost 5 bases and J lost 5; bases outside the gene matches: 3. Germline-derived CDR1 and CDR2 are SSHAT and FNYEAQ (reference sequence). The CDR3 totals 13 residues. CDR3 nucleotide sequence: TGTGCCAGCAGCACGGGGGGGCGAGATACGCAGTATTTT. Its protein is CASSTGGRDTQYF. The full variable domain, with the rest looked up from reference TRBV7-7 and TRBJ2-3, is GAGVSQSPRYKVTKRGQDVTLRCDPISSHATLYWYQQALGQGPEFLTYFNYEAQPDKSGLPSDRFSAERPEGSISTLTIQRTEQRDSAMYRCASSTGGRDTQYFGPGTRLTVL.

The chain recombines TRBV10-2 with TRBJ2-7, with a tentative D call TRBD1 (5 bases). Germline CDR1 is WSHSY and CDR2 is SAAADI. V was trimmed by 9 bases and J by 6 bases, leaving 12 bases between them. This CDR3 is 11 amino acids long. The CDR3 loop is CASAQGGEQYF. In DNA form, the CDR3 reads TGCGCCAGTGCGCAGGGCGGCGAGCAGTACTTC.

This CDR3 is CSVEDGLSGISSYNEQFF. CDR3 nucleotides: TGCAGCGTTGAGGACGGGCTTAGCGGGATAAGCTCCTACAATGAGCAGTTCTTC. The chain has TRBV29-1 and TRBJ2-1; 8 bases map to TRBD2. Germline-derived CDR1 and CDR2 are SQVTM and ANQGSEA. This CDR3 spans 18 amino acids. J gave up 0 bases and V 3 bases, and 13 bases lay outside the gene matches.

This chain uses TRBV6-5 with TRBJ2-7, with 7 positions matching TRBD1. This CDR3 has 16 amino acids. Per germline, CDR1 MNHEY and CDR2 SVGAGI. Trimming removed 0 bases from V and 1 base from J; junction bases left unmatched: 6. This chain's CDR3 is CASSYSRTGRSYEQYF. In DNA form, the CDR3 reads TGTGCCAGCAGTTACTCAAGGACAGGAAGATCCTACGAGCAGTACTTC.

This rearrangement joins TRBV15 to TRBJ2-1; 7 bases match TRBD1. After removal of 4 bases from V and 4 bases from J, the junction contained 7 bases not matched to a gene. Germline V gene lookup returns CDR1 LNHNV and CDR2 YYDKDF (reference sequence). The length of the CDR3 is 15 residues. CDR3 protein: CATSKRDRPYNEQFF. CDR3 bases: TGTGCCACCAGCAAACGGGACAGACCATACAATGAGCAGTTCTTC.

The CDR3: CATSRGGELFF. As DNA, the CDR3 is TGTGCCACCAGCAGAGGCGGGGAGCTGTTTTTT. The rearrangement links TRBV15 to TRBJ2-2; D not certain. Germline CDR1 and CDR2: LNHNV and YYDKDF (reference sequence). The CDR3 runs to 11 residues. Trimming pared 1 base from V and 7 bases from J, leaving 1 base between.

The chain recombines TRBV7-2 with TRBJ2-2; D is possibly TRBD1 or TRBD2 (6 bases each). V was pared by 5 bases and J by 4 bases, with 14 bases between. This CDR3 spans 15 amino acids. CDR1 and CDR2 from the germline V gene are SGHTA and FQGNSA. CDR3 sequence (DNA): TGTGCCAGCAGCCGGGGGCTAGCGAGCACCGGGGAGCTGTTTTTT. Its protein is CASSRGLASTGELFF. The whole variable domain, remainder taken from reference TRBV7-2 and TRBJ2-2, is GAGVSQSPSNKVTEKGKDVELRCDPISGHTALYWYRQSLGQGLEFLIYFQGNSAPDKSGLPSDRFSAERTGGSVSTLTIQRTQQEDSAVYLCASSRGLASTGELFFGEGSRLTVL.

This clone was seen a few times. This CDR3 is CASSQQGQSTDTQYF. CDR3 in DNA: TGCGCCAGCAGCCAACAGGGACAGAGCACAGATACGCAGTATTTT. The rearrangement links TRBV5-1 to TRBJ2-3; 7 bases are shared with TRBD1. The germline V gene has CDR1 SGHRS and CDR2 YFSETQ. V was pared by 4 bases and J by 0 bases, with 5 bases of the junction left unmatched. The CDR3 is 15 amino acids.

The chain uses TRBV5-1 and TRBJ2-7; D is possibly TRBD2 (6 bases). Trimming cost V 1 base and J 2 bases, with 22 bases left between them. The CDR3 sequence is 18 residues long. The germline CDR1 and CDR2 sequences are SGHRS and YFSETQ. CDR3 DNA: TGCGCCAGCAGCTTGCGTACCCCGGCCCCGGGGGTCCCCTACGAGCAGTACTTC. Amino acid sequence: CASSLRTPAPGVPYEQYF.

The J gene is TRBJ2-7, the V gene TRBV7-6, with 11 bases lining up with TRBD2. Germline V gene data show CDR1 as SGHVS and CDR2 as FNYEAQ. V lost 3 bases to trimming and J lost 4 bases; unmatched junction nucleotides: 2. The CDR3 loop spans 14 amino acids. As DNA, the CDR3 is TGTGCCAGCAGCTTCGGGACTAGCGGATACGAGCAGTACTTC. Translating it yields CASSFGTSGYEQYF.

This rearrangement joins TRBV28 to TRBJ2-1, with D hard to call. CDR3 length: 12 residues. Per the germline V gene, CDR1 is MDHEN and CDR2 is SYDVKM. V was clipped by 2 bases and J by 8 bases, with 7 bases between them. The CDR3 sequence is CASSLRNYEQFF. The CDR3, as DNA: TGTGCCAGCAGTTTAAGGAACTATGAGCAGTTCTTC.

This clone came up once. The rearrangement links TRBV7-9 to TRBJ1-3, with D unresolved. This CDR3 comprises 12 residues. Trimming cost V 3 bases and J 4 bases, with 4 bases left between them. Germline CDR1 is SEHNR and CDR2 is FQNEAQ (reference sequence). The CDR3 nucleotides are TGTGCCAGCAGCTTGGCCGGAAACACCATATATTTT. Its translation: CASSLAGNTIYF.

The chain uses TRBV5-6 and TRBJ1-5; no firm D call. Germline V gene sequence: CDR1 SGHDT, CDR2 YYEEEE. The germline V and J ends were trimmed by 3 bases and 1 base, with 8 bases remaining between them. This CDR3 region has 14 residues. The CDR3 loop is CASSSHTSNQPQHF. Written as DNA, the CDR3 is TGTGCCAGCAGCTCGCATACGAGCAATCAGCCCCAGCATTTT.

The count of this clone is one. V and J are TRBV5-8 and TRBJ1-1, with D tentatively TRBD1 (5 bases). V was clipped by 0 bases and J by 7 bases, with 13 bases between them. The CDR3 runs 14 residues. The germline V gene encodes CDR1 SGHTS and CDR2 YDEGEE. CDR3 nucleotide sequence: TGTGCCAGCAGCTTGGCCCTCAGGGCCTTTGAAGCTTTCTTT. It encodes CASSLALRAFEAFF.

This chain connects TRBV4-3 to TRBJ2-1; 10 nucleotides line up with TRBD2. The CDR3 loop spans 16 amino acids. Per germline, CDR1 LGHNA and CDR2 YSLEER. Unmatched junction bases numbered 2, after V lost 2 bases and J lost 1 base. CDR3: CASSQILAGSYNEQFF. The DNA of the CDR3 is TGCGCCAGCAGCCAAATACTAGCGGGATCCTACAATGAGCAGTTCTTC.

This clone was seen just once. The chain recombines TRBV27 with TRBJ1-5, with a weak D call TRBD1 (5 bases). The germline V gene encodes CDR1 MNHEY and CDR2 SMNVEV (reference sequence). The CDR3 extends over 14 amino acids. Trimming left V 7 bases short and J 1 base short, with 11 bases between. Written as DNA, the CDR3 is TGTGCCAGCACCGAGACAGCGAGCAATCAGCCCCAGCATTTT. Protein: CASTETASNQPQHF.

CDR3 in amino acids: CASSVVGNEQFF. The CDR3 coding sequence is TGTGCCAGCAGTGTTGTAGGGAATGAGCAGTTCTTC. The V and J genes are TRBV6-6 and TRBJ2-1, with D hard to call. CDR1 is MNHNY, CDR2 SVGAGI, per germline (reference sequence). Trimming removed 5 bases at V and 7 bases at J, with 9 bases between. CDR3 size: 12 residues.